This T cell receptor beta chain was profiled in a study of Graves' ophthalmopathy and Graves' hyperthyroidism (dated by TCRdb to the late 2010s). In terms of the full investigation: Peripheral blood was collected at initial diagnosis, prior to any treatment. In total, some 130 blood samples were TCR-sequenced: fewer than 50 ophthalmopathy, under 85 hyperthyroidism and roughly 17 hyperthyroidism-to-ophthalmopathy patients. To explore V-J signatures that distinguish ophthalmopathy from hyperthyroidism, a discovery set of roughly 98 patients was enrolled, made up of 40 to 45 with ophthalmopathy and roughly 55 with stable hyperthyroidism. For training and testing, the 100 or so patients in the discovery cohort were randomly divided in a 7:3 ratio. Following sampling, methimazole starting at 30 mg daily was administered to hyperthyroidism patients, and high-dose intravenous methylprednisolone was administered to ophthalmopathy patients. An independent validation cohort comprised 18 hyperthyroidism patients and 17 patients who later progressed from hyperthyroidism to ophthalmopathy. In six hyperthyroidism patients, the T-cell repertoire of thyroid tissue was compared with the T-cell repertoire of blood. The study used signatures of the TCR beta repertoire to tell Graves' ophthalmopathy apart from Graves' hyperthyroidism and to predict which patients would progress to ophthalmopathy.

The junction shows trimming of 2 bases on V and 7 bases on J, plus 12 bases between the germline ends. For CDR1 and CDR2, the germline V gene lists SGHAT and FQNNGV. Measured from the cysteine to the phenylalanine, the CDR3 is 13 residues long. CDR3 DNA is the only sequence kept; it has 39 bases, read in frame from the first base. This clonotype was detected many times. The clone's antigen remains unknown. The sample holds no much larger clone one base away, and base qualities are not on file. The investigation overall reported the following: No statistical method was used to predetermine the sample size, and group allocation was not hidden from the investigators. Most of the expanded thyroid clonotypes with a frequency above 0.001 were also detected in blood, and it was suggested that the thyroid immune response may be reflected by blood repertoires. In validation, the model predicted ophthalmopathy progression with 70.59% sensitivity and less than 80% specificity; roughly eleven predicted patients were CT-confirmed with GO in a median of roughly 6.8 months. Ophthalmopathy was separated from stable hyperthyroidism by the 13-signature model with just under 90% sensitivity and about 81% specificity in cross-validation and with 80%/75% in the test set.

TCR beta CDR3 regions were amplified from RNA transcripts for repertoire sequencing. The first round of RT-PCR was done with HTBI primers and the Qiagen OneStep RT-PCR kit, and was followed by a second round of multiplex PCR, then size selection and purification. Libraries were sequenced paired-end with 100 bp reads on an Illumina HiSeq2000. The authors processed their data as follows. SOAPnuke was used to process the reads, removing any read that contained adapters or uncalled bases, had a mean Phred below 15, or lacked an exact match to the constant primer or identifier. COPE v1.2.5 was used to merge high-quality paired reads. Each unique nucleotide sequence was defined as a clonotype, and clonotypes were aligned to IMGT TRB V, D and J references with MiTCR v1.1. The analysis was limited to V-J combinations with a frequency above 0.0001, which together covered over 98% of repertoires. A TCR clonal expansion and chaos score per V-J combination was defined as the ratio of F50 clonal expansion to chaos observed in the TCRdist matrix. Features were reduced by Welch's t-statistics and random forest to around 14 V-J combinations, which fed a naive Bayes classifier. The Morisita-Horn index was used to measure how similar the thyroid and blood repertoires were. The public reads were run again by TCRdb, first through fastp at Q25 and then through MiXCR, and only productive beta chains were kept. Identical CDR3 proteins give one entry, which carries the most common genes and DNA. TCRdb assigned the V and J calls; the authors' analysis was not used. The sample includes approximately 380,000 distinct CDR3 sequences, with 21% observed a single time. The ten most abundant clones make up 2.5% to 3.5% of the sample.

Stable hyperthyroidism was defined as no progression to ophthalmopathy within 18 months of follow-up. Hyperthyroidism patients were newly diagnosed, with disease duration under 2 months, and aged 18 to 65 years. Patients with other autoimmune diseases, uncontrolled infections, pregnancy or lactation were excluded. Diagnosis was based on clinical symptoms, serum thyroxine, TRAb, thyroid ultrasound and orbital computed tomography. Ficoll-Paque density gradient centrifugation was used to isolate PBMCs from approximately 11 ml of fresh peripheral blood. Total RNA was extracted with Trizol reagent and quality-checked on an Agilent 2100 Bioanalyzer.

The origin of this receptor is a woman under 30 with stable Graves' hyperthyroidism. Donor details come from another sample of the same person, matched by shared clones. The V and J segments used are TRBV11-2 and TRBJ2-7; a weak D assignment points to TRBD2 (7 bases agree). Input material: peripheral blood. The nucleotide sequence reads TGTGCCAGCAGCTTAATCGGGGGGCTGGAGCAGTACTTC. This yields the protein CASSLIGGLEQYF.